These 26 T cell receptor beta chains originate from one sample sequenced in a study of T cell responses to AZD1222 COVID-19 vaccine. Libraries were prepared by immunoSEQ multiplex PCR; TCRdb keeps only in-frame clonotypes and omits some of them. The sample holds approximately 150,000 clones, roughly nine tenths seen once. Sequenced here: peripheral blood, sampled 28 days after the second AZD1222 dose. The origin of the receptors is an adult who received the AZD1222 COVID-19 vaccine.

The CDR3 reads CASSSTGQRDSPLHF. As DNA, the CDR3 is TGTGCCAGCAGTTCGACAGGCCAAAGGGACTCACCCCTCCACTTT. This rearrangement joins TRBV28 to TRBJ1-6; a weak D match, TRBD1 (6 bases). This CDR3 spans 15 amino acids. The germline V and J ends were trimmed by 4 bases and 10 bases, with 17 bases remaining between them. CDR1 and CDR2 from the germline V gene are MDHEN and SYDVKM.

V gene TRBV19 combines with J gene TRBJ2-7; 11 bases fit TRBD2. V lost 4 bases to trimming and J lost 6 bases; unmatched junction nucleotides: 8. CDR1 LNHDA and CDR2 SQIVND come from the germline V gene (reference sequence). CDR3 length: 15 amino acids. CDR3 amino acids: CASSTGLAGEVEQYF. CDR3 nucleotides: TGTGCCAGTAGTACAGGACTAGCGGGTGAAGTCGAGCAGTACTTC.

The V call is TRBV28, the J call TRBJ2-3; 10 bases align to TRBD2. The J segment lost 2 bases and the V segment lost 5 bases, leaving 7 bases of the junction unmatched. This CDR3 comprises 16 residues. Germline-derived CDR1 and CDR2 are MDHEN and SYDVKM. CDR3 in amino acids: CASSPGTSVITDTQYF. The CDR3 bases are TGTGCCAGCAGTCCCGGGACTAGCGTAATCACAGATACGCAGTATTTT.

The chain has TRBV2 and TRBJ2-7; TRBD2 aligns across 9 bases. Losses at the gene ends were 8 bases for V and 6 bases for J; bases not matched to a gene: 5. CDR1 is SNHLY, CDR2 FYNNEI, per germline. The CDR3 covers 12 residues. CDR3 nucleotides: TGTGCCAGCGGCGGGAGGGCGGGCGAGCAGTACTTC. It yields the protein CASGGRAGEQYF.

CDR3 in amino acids: CASSPNSGLAVGELFF. DNA for the CDR3: TGTGCCAGCTCACCAAATAGTGGACTAGCGGTCGGGGAGCTGTTTTTT. The chain has TRBV18 and TRBJ2-2, with 10 nucleotides matching TRBD2. Trimming took 2 bases from V and 7 from J; bases not matched to a gene: 7. CDR1 and CDR2 from the germline V gene are KGHSH and LQKENI. This CDR3 is 16 amino acids long.

The count of this clone is one. The chain carries TRBV2 and TRBJ2-7; perhaps D is TRBD1 or TRBD2 (6 bases each). This CDR3 comprises 14 residues. With 7 bases removed from V and 5 bases from J, the gap between germline ends came to 18 bases. Germline CDR1 reads SNHLY; CDR2 reads FYNNEI. CDR3 coding DNA: TGTGCCAGCATCCTCGTGGGGGCGGGGAACGAGCAGTACTTC. This codes for CASILVGAGNEQYF.

The rearrangement links TRBV11-2 to TRBJ1-1, with D perhaps matching TRBD1 (5 bases). Between the trimmed V and J ends, which lost 5 bases and 4 bases, there was a span of 26 bases. The CDR3 has 18 residues. Germline V gene lookup returns CDR1 SGHAT and CDR2 FQNNGV. This CDR3 reads CASSAASPTRGSFTEAFF. CDR3 DNA: TGTGCCAGCAGCGCTGCATCCCCAACGAGGGGCTCCTTCACTGAAGCTTTCTTT.

The chain joins TRBV27 to TRBJ2-5, with D perhaps matching TRBD2 (6 bases). The CDR3 covers 12 residues. V lost 5 bases and J 5 bases, leaving 9 bases between the germline ends. In germline, CDR1 is MNHEY, CDR2 SMNVEV (reference sequence). CDR3 nucleotide sequence: TGTGCCAGCAGTCCGGAGGGTGAGACCCAGTACTTC. Protein sequence: CASSPEGETQYF.

The rearrangement uses TRBV2 and TRBJ1-2; 7 bases align to TRBD1. Germline-derived CDR1 and CDR2 are SNHLY and FYNNEI. CDR3 length: 14 amino acids. The trim removed 2 bases at V and 2 bases at J, leaving 2 bases unmatched. CDR3: CASSEIRGNYGYTF. The CDR3 DNA sequence: TGTGCCAGCAGTGAAATCAGGGGGAACTATGGCTACACCTTC.

This clone was found once. The CDR3 sequence: CASSEGLAGDEYF. The CDR3 DNA is TGTGCCAGCAGTGAAGGGCTAGCGGGAGATGAGTACTTC. The V call is TRBV2, the J call TRBJ2-5; 10 bases align to TRBD2. The CDR3 is made up of 13 amino acids. The germline V gene has CDR1 SNHLY and CDR2 FYNNEI. Germline trimming cut 1 base from V and 12 bases from J; bases unmatched to any gene: 5.

In its sample, this clone was seen a few times. The chain combines TRBV11-3 with TRBJ2-7; weak D call: TRBD2 (5 bases). V dropped 4 bases and J dropped 3 bases, with 13 bases sitting between them. CDR1 SGHNT and CDR2 YENEEA come from the germline V gene. This CDR3 is built from 14 residues. The CDR3 region is CASSSSRGSYEQYF. In DNA, the CDR3 is TGTGCCAGCAGCTCTAGCCGAGGCAGCTACGAGCAGTACTTC.

The chain recombines TRBV7-9 with TRBJ2-7, with TRBD2 as a possible D gene (6 bases). The CDR3 sequence is 12 residues long. Germline CDR1 is SEHNR and CDR2 is FQNEAQ (reference sequence). Trimming left V 0 bases short and J 7 bases short, with 7 bases between. The CDR3 spells CASSLAGGEQYF. CDR3 sequence (DNA): TGTGCCAGCAGCTTAGCGGGGGGAGAGCAGTACTTC. Full variable domain (remainder filled in from reference TRBV7-9 and TRBJ2-7): DTGVSQNPRHKITKRGQNVTFRCDPISEHNRLYWYRQTLGQGPEFLTYFQNEAQLEKSRLLSDRFSAERPKGSFSTLEIQRTEQGDSAMYLCASSLAGGEQYFGPGTRLTVT.

CDR3 sequence reads: CASSVLPPGLAGGTGELFF. The CDR3 DNA reads as TGCGCCAGCAGCGTGCTTCCACCGGGACTAGCGGGAGGGACCGGGGAGCTGTTTTTT. This chain links TRBV5-1 with TRBJ2-2; 16 positions match TRBD2. Germline lookup yields CDR1 SGHRS and CDR2 YFSETQ. V lost 4 bases to trimming and J lost 5 bases; unmatched junction nucleotides: 11. The CDR3 totals 19 residues.

Only one count was recorded for this clone. This chain links TRBV7-8 with TRBJ1-5; D might be TRBD1 (5 bases). Per the germline V gene, CDR1 is SGHVS and CDR2 is FQNEAQ. This CDR3 comprises 16 residues. V was clipped by 3 bases and J by 4 bases, with 16 bases between them. The chain's CDR3 is CASSFKPGGLNQPQHF. The CDR3 DNA reads as TGTGCCAGCAGCTTTAAACCTGGGGGACTGAATCAGCCCCAGCATTTT.

The chain is built from TRBV28 and TRBJ1-2; 9 bases map to TRBD1. Unmatched junction bases numbered 12, after V lost 9 bases and J lost 4 bases. The V gene's germline CDR1 is MDHEN and CDR2 SYDVKM. This CDR3 spans 15 amino acids. CDR3 coding DNA: TGTGCCAGTCAGTTAGGACAGGGGCGCGGCTATGGCTACACCTTC. It yields the protein CASQLGQGRGYGYTF.

The rearrangement joins TRBV4-3 to TRBJ2-1, with a possible D match to TRBD1 (5 bases). This CDR3 spans 13 amino acids. Trimming removed 0 bases at V and 15 bases at J, with 15 bases between. The germline gives CDR1 LGHNA, CDR2 YSLEER. The CDR3 nucleotides read TGCGCCAGCAGCCAAGATCGTTCCAGGGTTCGGTTCTTC. It is translated as CASSQDRSRVRFF.

The chain couples TRBV18 to TRBJ1-1; D unclear. This CDR3 has 15 amino acids. Germline V gene data show CDR1 as KGHSH and CDR2 as LQKENI. The V and J ends lost 2 bases and 0 bases respectively, with 10 bases between them. CDR3 in amino acids: CASSPKVSMNTEAFF. CDR3 nucleotide sequence: TGTGCCAGCTCACCAAAGGTGTCGATGAACACTGAAGCTTTCTTT.

This rearrangement joins TRBV7-2 to TRBJ1-6, with D perhaps matching TRBD1 (5 bases). Germline assignment: CDR1 SGHTA and CDR2 FQGNSA. V lost 6 bases, J lost 8 bases, and 17 bases lay in between. The CDR3 is 15 amino acids. The CDR3 bases are TGTGCCAGCAGATTCTACGACAGCATGGATTCACCCCTCCACTTT. Amino acids: CASRFYDSMDSPLHF. The full variable domain, its missing parts supplied by reference TRBV7-2 and TRBJ1-6, is GAGVSQSPSNKVTEKGKDVELRCDPISGHTALYWYRQSLGQGLEFLIYFQGNSAPDKSGLPSDRFSAERTGGSVSTLTIQRTQQEDSAVYLCASRFYDSMDSPLHFGNGTRLTVT.

The gene calls are TRBV30 and TRBJ1-2, with D tentatively TRBD1 (5 bases). There are 13 residues in the CDR3. V was pared by 2 bases and J by 7 bases, with 14 bases between. Germline V gene data show CDR1 as GTSNPN and CDR2 as SVGIG (reference sequence). DNA of the CDR3: TGTGCCTGGAGTACGACAGCCAGAGGTGGCTACACCTTC. Its protein product is CAWSTTARGGYTF.

The chain carries TRBV5-1 and TRBJ1-2, with TRBD1 as a possible D gene (5 bases). The CDR3 runs to 15 residues. V gave up 4 bases and J gave up 5 bases, with 18 bases separating them. From germline, CDR1 is SGHRS and CDR2 YFSETQ. The CDR3 bases are TGCGCCAGCAGCCCCGGGCCGAGGGGTCCGTATGGCTACACCTTC. Translated: CASSPGPRGPYGYTF.

The chain recombines TRBV30 with TRBJ2-1; 12 bases are a match to TRBD2. The CDR3 loop spans 15 amino acids. Losses at the gene ends were 5 bases for V and 7 bases for J; bases not matched to a gene: 9. Germline-derived CDR1 and CDR2 are GTSNPN and SVGIG (reference sequence). The CDR3 protein is CAWYLAGGPGNEQFF. In DNA, the CDR3 is TGTGCCTGGTATCTAGCGGGAGGGCCAGGTAATGAGCAGTTCTTC.

The chain couples TRBV19 to TRBJ1-2; 7 bases line up with TRBD1. In germline, CDR1 is LNHDA, CDR2 SQIVND (reference sequence). The V gene end was trimmed by 5 bases and the J gene end by 8 bases; junction bases not matched to a gene: 11. The CDR3 has 14 amino acids. The CDR3 DNA reads as TGTGCCAGTAGTCCCCGGGACAGTCGGTACGGCTACACCTTC. Amino acid sequence: CASSPRDSRYGYTF.

The J gene is TRBJ1-1, the V gene TRBV30, with D possibly being TRBD1 (5 bases). The CDR3 has 11 residues. Germline V gene data show CDR1 as GTSNPN and CDR2 as SVGIG (reference sequence). The germline V and J ends were trimmed by 4 bases and 5 bases, with 8 bases remaining between them. CDR3 nucleotide sequence: TGTGCCTGGACCCGGGGGACTGAAGCTTTCTTT. Protein: CAWTRGTEAFF.

The chain combines TRBV4-1 with TRBJ2-7, with 8 bases matching TRBD1. The CDR3 runs to 16 residues. V shed 2 bases, J shed 4 bases, and the junction held 10 bases outside the gene matches. Germline CDR1 and CDR2: MGHRA and YSYEKL. CDR3 residues: CASSQPYRDRTYEQYF. The CDR3 nucleotides are TGCGCCAGCAGCCAACCCTACCGGGACAGGACTTACGAGCAGTACTTC.

The V and J genes are TRBV3-1 (or the pseudogene TRBV3-2) and TRBJ2-7; 10 nucleotides agree with TRBD1. This CDR3 is built from 15 residues. Germline CDR1 reads LGHDT; CDR2 reads YNNKEL (reference sequence). The V gene end was trimmed by 6 bases and the J gene end by 4 bases; junction bases not matched to a gene: 9. The CDR3 loop is CASSLDRGLVYEQYF. The CDR3 DNA reads TGTGCCAGCAGTCTTGACAGGGGGCTTGTATACGAGCAGTACTTC.

This clone was counted once. The CDR3 DNA reads as TGTGCCAGCAGCACGGATTTTCTCGAGCAGTTCTTC. Amino acids: CASSTDFLEQFF. The V call is TRBV11-2, the J call TRBJ2-1, with D uncertain. The CDR3 loop spans 12 amino acids. With 5 bases removed from V and 10 bases from J, the gap between germline ends came to 12 bases. Germline CDR1 SGHAT, CDR2 FQNNGV.